This TCR beta chain was sequenced for a study of tumor-infiltrating lymphocytes in primary liver carcinoma. Concerning this clonotype: One end of the junction varies from germline; a read error may be responsible.

Unsorted bulk tissue, roughly 20-32 mg of it, served as the source for co-extraction of RNA and DNA. Every tumor contributed samples taken at five separate regions. The input was approximately 500 ng total RNA; TCR beta cDNA was made from it with a constant-region primer. Sequencing libraries for TCR beta derived from three nested multiplex PCR rounds that used slightly modified ARM-PCR. TRBV1-TRBV30 forward primers and a C-beta reverse primer were used in the first two PCR rounds, which each ran for about 10 cycles. TCRdb analysed the multiplex PCR reads with MiXCR anew, one entry per CDR3 protein. Of 100,000 or so distinct CDR3 sequences listed, roughly 69% are singletons. The CDR3 covers 15 residues. Germline CDR1 SGHNT, CDR2 YENEEA.

The source of this sequence is a woman aged 60-75 years with primary liver carcinoma and hepatitis B virus infection. The chain employs TRBV11-3 and TRBJ2-3; D is unclear. Sequencing was done on a sample of liver tumor tissue from sampling region 5. This sample's subset: tumor region T5, tumor centre. CDR3 amino acids: CTSSSNRHTTDTQYF. The CDR3 nucleotides read TGTACCAGCAGCTCAAATCGACATACTACAGATACGCAGTATTTT.